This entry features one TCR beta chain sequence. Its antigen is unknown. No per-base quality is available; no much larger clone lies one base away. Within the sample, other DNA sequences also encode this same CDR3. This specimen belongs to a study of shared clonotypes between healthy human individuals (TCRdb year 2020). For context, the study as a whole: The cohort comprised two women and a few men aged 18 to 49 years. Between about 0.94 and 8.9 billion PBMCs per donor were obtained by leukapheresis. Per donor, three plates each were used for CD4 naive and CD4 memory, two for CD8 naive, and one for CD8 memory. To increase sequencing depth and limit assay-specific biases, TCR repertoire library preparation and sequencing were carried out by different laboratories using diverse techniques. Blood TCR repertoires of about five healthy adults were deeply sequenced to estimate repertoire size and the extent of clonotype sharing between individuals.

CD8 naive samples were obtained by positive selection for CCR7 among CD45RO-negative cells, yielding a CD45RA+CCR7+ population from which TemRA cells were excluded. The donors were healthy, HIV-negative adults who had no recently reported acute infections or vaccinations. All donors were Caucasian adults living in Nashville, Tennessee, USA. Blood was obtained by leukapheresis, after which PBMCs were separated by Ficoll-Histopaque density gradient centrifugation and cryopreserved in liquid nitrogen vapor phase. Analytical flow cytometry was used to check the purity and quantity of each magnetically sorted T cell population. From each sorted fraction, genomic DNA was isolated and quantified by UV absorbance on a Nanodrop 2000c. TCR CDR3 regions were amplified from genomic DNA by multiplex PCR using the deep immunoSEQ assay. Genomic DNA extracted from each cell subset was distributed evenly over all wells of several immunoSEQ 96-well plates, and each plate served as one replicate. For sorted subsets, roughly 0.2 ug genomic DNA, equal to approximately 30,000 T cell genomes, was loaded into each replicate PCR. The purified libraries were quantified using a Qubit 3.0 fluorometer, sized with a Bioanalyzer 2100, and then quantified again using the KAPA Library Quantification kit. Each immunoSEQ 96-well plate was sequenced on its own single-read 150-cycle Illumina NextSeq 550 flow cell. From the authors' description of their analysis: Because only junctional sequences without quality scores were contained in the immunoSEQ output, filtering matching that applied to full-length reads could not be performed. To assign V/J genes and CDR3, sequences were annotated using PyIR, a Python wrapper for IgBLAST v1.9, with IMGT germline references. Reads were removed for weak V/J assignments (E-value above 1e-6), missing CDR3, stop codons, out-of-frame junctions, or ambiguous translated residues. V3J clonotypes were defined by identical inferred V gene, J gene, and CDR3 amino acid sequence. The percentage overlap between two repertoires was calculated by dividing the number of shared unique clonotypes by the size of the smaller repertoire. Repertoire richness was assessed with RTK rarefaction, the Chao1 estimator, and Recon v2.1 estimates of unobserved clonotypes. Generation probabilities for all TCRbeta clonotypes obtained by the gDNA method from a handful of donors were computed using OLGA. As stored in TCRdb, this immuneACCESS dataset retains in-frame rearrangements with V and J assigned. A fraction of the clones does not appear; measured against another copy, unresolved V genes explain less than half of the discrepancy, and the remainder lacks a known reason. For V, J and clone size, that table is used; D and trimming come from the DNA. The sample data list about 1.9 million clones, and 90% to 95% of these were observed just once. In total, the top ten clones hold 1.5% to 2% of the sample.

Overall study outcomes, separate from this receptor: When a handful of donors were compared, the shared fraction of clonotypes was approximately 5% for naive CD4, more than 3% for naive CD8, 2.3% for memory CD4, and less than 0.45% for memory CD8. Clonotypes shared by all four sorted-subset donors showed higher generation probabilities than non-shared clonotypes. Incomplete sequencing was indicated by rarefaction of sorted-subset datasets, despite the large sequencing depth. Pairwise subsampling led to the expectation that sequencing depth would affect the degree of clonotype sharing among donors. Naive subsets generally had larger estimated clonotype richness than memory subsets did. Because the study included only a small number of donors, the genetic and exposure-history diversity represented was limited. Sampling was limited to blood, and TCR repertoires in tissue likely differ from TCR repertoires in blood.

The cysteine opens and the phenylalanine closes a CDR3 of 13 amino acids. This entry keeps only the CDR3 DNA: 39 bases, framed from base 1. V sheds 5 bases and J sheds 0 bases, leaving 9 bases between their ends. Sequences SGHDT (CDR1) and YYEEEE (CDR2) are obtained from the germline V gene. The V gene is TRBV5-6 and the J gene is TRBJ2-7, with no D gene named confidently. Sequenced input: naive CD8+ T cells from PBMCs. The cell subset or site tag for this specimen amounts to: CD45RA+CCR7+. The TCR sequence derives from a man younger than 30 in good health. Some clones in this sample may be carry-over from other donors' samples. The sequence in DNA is TGTGCCAGCAGTCCGGAGAGCTCCTACGAGCAGTACTTC. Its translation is CASSPESSYEQYF.